The entry that follows covers one TCR beta chain sequence. Its target is unknown. The CDR3 covers 12 residues. Per the germline V gene, CDR1 is SQVTM and CDR2 is ANQGSEA. V lost 4 bases, J lost 1 base, and 7 bases lay in between. The sample comes from a study of cytomegalovirus exposure and HLA in healthy donors. Overall study results and limits: After further analysis at a later stage, 16,951 TCR beta sequences were associated with HLA alleles at 0.05 false discovery rate. A later analysis reportedly identified an Asian-associated ancestry cluster as carrying fewer N-insertions than the approximately 730-donor mean.

The study ran its PCR with 60 Vbeta and 13 Jbeta primers. Sequenced by immunoSEQ multiplex PCR; TCRdb stores in-frame clones only, minus some. In the table there are some 110,000 clones, about 81% of which are singletons. The clonotype was recovered from a woman younger than 45 in good health and CMV-seronegative. Sequencing used PBMCs. This sequence joins TRBV29-1 and TRBJ1-1; D call uncertain. The CDR3 DNA reads TGCAGCGTTGTGGCAGAGAACACTGAAGCTTTCTTT. Translation: CSVVAENTEAFF.